This record concerns one T cell receptor beta chain sequence. Its target is not known. The data were obtained in a study of glioma-infiltrating T cells after dendritic cell vaccination. Study summary: Patients had newly diagnosed or recurrent glioblastoma and received dendritic cell vaccines. Dendritic cell vaccine was injected intradermally three times, biweekly.

Study-wide results and caveats: The cohort had few patients with full blood and tumor sets.

Time point: after dendritic cell vaccination, including at tumor progression/relapse. None of the glioblastoma patients had an isocitrate dehydrogenase mutation. Germline V gene lookup returns CDR1 SNHLY and CDR2 FYNNEI. The CDR3 has 18 residues. Data came from immunoSEQ multiplex PCR; TCRdb stores just in-frame clones and leaves some out. The sample carries roughly 60,000 clones, roughly 86% recorded once. The chain combines TRBV2 with TRBJ2-6; 12 bases line up with TRBD2. The sample was blood, taken after dendritic cell vaccination. The TCR comes from a human donor with glioblastoma. CDR3: CAGAVTGTSGSWANVLTF. Written as DNA, the CDR3 is TGTGCTGGGGCCGTGACCGGGACTAGCGGGTCTTGGGCCAACGTCCTGACTTTC.